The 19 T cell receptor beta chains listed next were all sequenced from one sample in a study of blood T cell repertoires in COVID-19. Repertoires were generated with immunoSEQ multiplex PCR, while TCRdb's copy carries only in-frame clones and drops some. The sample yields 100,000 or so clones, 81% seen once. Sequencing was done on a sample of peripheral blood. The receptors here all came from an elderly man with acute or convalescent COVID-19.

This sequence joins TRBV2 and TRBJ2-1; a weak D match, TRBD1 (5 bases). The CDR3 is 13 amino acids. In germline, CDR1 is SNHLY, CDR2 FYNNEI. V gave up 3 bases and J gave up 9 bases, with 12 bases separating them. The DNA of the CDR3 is TGTGCCAGCAGTGATTCCAGGGCGGCTGAGCAGTTCTTC. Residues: CASSDSRAAEQFF.

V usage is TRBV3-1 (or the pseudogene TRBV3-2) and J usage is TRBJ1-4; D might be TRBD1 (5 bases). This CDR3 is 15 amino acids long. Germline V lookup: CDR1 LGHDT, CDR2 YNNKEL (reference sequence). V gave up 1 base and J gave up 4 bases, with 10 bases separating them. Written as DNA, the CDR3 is TGTGCCAGCAGCCAAGCGACACAGGTTAATGAAAAACTGTTTTTT. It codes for CASSQATQVNEKLFF.

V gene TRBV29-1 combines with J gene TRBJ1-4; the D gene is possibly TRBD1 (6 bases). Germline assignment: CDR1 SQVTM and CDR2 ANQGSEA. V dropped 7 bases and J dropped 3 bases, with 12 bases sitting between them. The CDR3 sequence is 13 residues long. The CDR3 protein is CSAHTGSNEKLFF. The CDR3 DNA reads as TGCAGCGCACATACAGGGTCTAATGAAAAACTGTTTTTT.

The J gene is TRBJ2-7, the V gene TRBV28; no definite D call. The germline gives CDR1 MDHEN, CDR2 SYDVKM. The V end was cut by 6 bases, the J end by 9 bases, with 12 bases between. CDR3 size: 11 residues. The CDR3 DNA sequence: TGTGCCAGCAGGGGCCCGATCGGGCAGTACTTC. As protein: CASRGPIGQYF.

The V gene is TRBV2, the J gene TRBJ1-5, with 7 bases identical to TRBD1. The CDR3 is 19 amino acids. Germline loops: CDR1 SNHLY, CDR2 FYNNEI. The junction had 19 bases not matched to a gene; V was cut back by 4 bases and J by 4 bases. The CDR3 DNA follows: TGTGCCAGCAGTGCCCGGAAACCGGGACAGTTTATGAGGAATCAGCCCCAGCATTTT. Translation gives CASSARKPGQFMRNQPQHF.

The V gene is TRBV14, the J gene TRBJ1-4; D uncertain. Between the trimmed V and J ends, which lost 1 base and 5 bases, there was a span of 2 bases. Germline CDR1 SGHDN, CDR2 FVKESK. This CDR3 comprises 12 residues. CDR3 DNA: TGTGCCAGCAGCCAAGTAAATGAAAAACTGTTTTTT. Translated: CASSQVNEKLFF.

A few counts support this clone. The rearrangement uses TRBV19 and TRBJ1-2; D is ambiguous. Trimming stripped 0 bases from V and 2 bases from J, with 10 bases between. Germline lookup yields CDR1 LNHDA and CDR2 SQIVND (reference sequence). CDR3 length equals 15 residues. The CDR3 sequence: CASSIDREGNYGYTF. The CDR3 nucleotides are TGTGCCAGTAGTATAGATCGAGAGGGAAACTATGGCTACACCTTC.

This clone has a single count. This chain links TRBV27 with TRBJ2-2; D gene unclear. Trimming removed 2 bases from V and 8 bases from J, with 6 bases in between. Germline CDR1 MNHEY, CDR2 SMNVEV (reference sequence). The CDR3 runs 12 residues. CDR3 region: CASSLLAGELFF. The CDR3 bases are TGTGCCAGCAGTTTACTGGCTGGGGAGCTGTTTTTT.

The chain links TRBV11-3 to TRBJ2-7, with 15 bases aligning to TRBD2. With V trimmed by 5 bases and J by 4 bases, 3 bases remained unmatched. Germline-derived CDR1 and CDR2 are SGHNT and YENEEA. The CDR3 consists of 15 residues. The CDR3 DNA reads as TGTGCCAGCAGCCCAGGACTAGCGGGAGGGTACGAGCAGTACTTC. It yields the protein CASSPGLAGGYEQYF.

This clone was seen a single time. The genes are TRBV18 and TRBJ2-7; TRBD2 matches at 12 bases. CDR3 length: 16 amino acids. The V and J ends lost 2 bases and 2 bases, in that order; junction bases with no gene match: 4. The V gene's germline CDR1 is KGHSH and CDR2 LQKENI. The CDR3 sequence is CASSPGTSGYTYEQYF. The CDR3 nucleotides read TGTGCCAGCTCACCAGGGACTAGCGGGTATACCTACGAGCAGTACTTC.

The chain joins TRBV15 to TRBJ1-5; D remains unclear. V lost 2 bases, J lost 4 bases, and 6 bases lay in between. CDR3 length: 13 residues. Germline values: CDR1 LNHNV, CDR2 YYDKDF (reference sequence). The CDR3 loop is CATSRIQNQPQHF. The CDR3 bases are TGTGCCACCAGCAGAATTCAAAATCAGCCCCAGCATTTT.

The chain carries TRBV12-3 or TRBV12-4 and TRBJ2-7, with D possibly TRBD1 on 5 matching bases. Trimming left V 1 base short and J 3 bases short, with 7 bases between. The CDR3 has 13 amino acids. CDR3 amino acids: CASSLVGVYEQYF. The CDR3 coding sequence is TGTGCCAGCAGTTTAGTAGGGGTCTACGAGCAGTACTTC.

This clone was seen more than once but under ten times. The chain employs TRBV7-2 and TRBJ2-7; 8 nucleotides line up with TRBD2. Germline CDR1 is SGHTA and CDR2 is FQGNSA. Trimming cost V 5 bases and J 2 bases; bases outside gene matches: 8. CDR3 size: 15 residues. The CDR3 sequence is CASSTPGTSTYEQYF. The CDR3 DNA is TGTGCCAGCAGCACCCCCGGGACTAGTACCTACGAGCAGTACTTC. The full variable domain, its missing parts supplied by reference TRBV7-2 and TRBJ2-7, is GAGVSQSPSNKVTEKGKDVELRCDPISGHTALYWYRQSLGQGLEFLIYFQGNSAPDKSGLPSDRFSAERTGGSVSTLTIQRTQQEDSAVYLCASSTPGTSTYEQYFGPGTRLTVT.

For the CDR3, the DNA is TGTGCCAGCTCACCACCGGGTGGCGGGGAGACCCAGTACTTC. It translates to CASSPPGGGETQYF. The genes are TRBV18 and TRBJ2-5; D perhaps matches TRBD2 (5 bases). V was clipped by 0 bases and J by 5 bases, with 10 bases between them. Per the germline V gene, CDR1 is KGHSH and CDR2 is LQKENI. CDR3 length: 14 residues.

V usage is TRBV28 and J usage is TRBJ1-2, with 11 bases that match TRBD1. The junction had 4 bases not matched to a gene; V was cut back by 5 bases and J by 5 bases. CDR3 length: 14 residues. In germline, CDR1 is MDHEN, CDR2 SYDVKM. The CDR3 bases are TGTGCCAGCAGTCCCGGGACAGGGGGTTATGGCTACACCTTC. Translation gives CASSPGTGGYGYTF.

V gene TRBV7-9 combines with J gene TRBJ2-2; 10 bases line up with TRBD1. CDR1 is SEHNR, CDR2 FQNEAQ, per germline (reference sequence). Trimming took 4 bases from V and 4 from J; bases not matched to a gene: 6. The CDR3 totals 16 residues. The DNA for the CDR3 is TGTGCCAGCAGCTCGGACAGGGGGAGCCTCACCGGGGAGCTGTTTTTT. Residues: CASSSDRGSLTGELFF. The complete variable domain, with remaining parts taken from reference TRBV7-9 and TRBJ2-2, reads DTGVSQNPRHKITKRGQNVTFRCDPISEHNRLYWYRQTLGQGPEFLTYFQNEAQLEKSRLLSDRFSAERPKGSFSTLEIQRTEQGDSAMYLCASSSDRGSLTGELFFGEGSRLTVL.

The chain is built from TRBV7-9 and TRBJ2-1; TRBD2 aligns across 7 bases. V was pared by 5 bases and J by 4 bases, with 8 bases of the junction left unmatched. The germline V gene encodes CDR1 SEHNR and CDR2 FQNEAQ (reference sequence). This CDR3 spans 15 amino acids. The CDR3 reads CASSLLGGKYNEQFF. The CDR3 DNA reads TGTGCCAGCAGCCTCCTGGGGGGGAAGTACAATGAGCAGTTCTTC.

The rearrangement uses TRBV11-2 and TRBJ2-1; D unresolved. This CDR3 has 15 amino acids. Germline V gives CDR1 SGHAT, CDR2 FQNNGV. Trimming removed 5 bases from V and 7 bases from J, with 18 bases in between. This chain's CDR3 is CASSPSLGPMNEQFF. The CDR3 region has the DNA TGTGCCAGCAGCCCTAGTCTGGGTCCCATGAATGAGCAGTTCTTC. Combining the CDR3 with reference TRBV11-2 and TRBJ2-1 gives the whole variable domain EAGVAQSPRYKIIEKRQSVAFWCNPISGHATLYWYQQILGQGPKLLIQFQNNGVVDDSQLPKDRFSAERLKGVDSTLKIQPAKLEDSAVYLCASSPSLGPMNEQFFGPGTRLTVL.

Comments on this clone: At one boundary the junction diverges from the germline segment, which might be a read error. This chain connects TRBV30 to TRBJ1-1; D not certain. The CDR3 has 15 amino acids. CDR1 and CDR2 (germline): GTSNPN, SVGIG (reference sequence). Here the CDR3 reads CAWSPRGHLNTEAFF. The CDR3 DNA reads TGTGCCTGGAGTCCTCGAGGGCACCTGAATACTGAAGCTTTCTTT.